This TCR beta chain was profiled in a study of spatial heterogeneity in lung cancer (dated by TCRdb to about 2019). With respect to the entire study: More beta-chain than alpha-chain transcripts were consistently detected, likely reflecting higher beta-chain transcript abundance. In non-small cell lung cancer, the study made a quantitative comparison of TCR alpha and beta repertoires among multiple tumor regions, matched nontumor lung and blood. Nonsynonymous mutation counts, determined by whole-exome sequencing of tumor tissue, were related to features of the TCR repertoire. In the raw uncorrected reads, each unique combination of TCR and UMI appeared more than ten times on average. Both alpha and beta chains were TCR-sequenced in samples taken at surgery, namely 220 tumor regions, 64 matched nontumor lung samples and 56 PBMC samples.

This clonotype was seen only a few times. The antigen this receptor binds is unknown. No base quality values were provided; no much bigger clone lies one nucleotide off. The CDR3 contains 15 residues, cysteine and phenylalanine counted. Only the CDR3 part of the read is kept: 45 bases, read in frame from the first base. CDR1 LGHDT and CDR2 YNNKEL are derived from the germline V gene (reference sequence). V lost 2 bases and J lost 4 bases; the stretch between them is 12 bases long. Library preparation employed 5' RACE. Sequencing relied on a NextSeq 500. In the TCR library protocol, a unique molecular identifier was attached to each TCR cDNA molecule so that PCR and sequencing errors could be corrected. The authors' analysis ran thus. TCR identification, UMI-based error correction and CDR3 extraction were all carried out with Decombinator tools. Expanded TCRs were defined as those above a frequency of 2 per 1,000, corresponding to the top 1% of the tumor frequency distribution. Each repertoire was subsampled 100 times to 5,000 TCRs, after which Renyi diversity was computed with the R vegan package. CDR3 similarity networks were built from amino acid triplet string-kernel similarity, with CDR3s being connected when pairwise similarity was above 0.82. TCRdb ran its own pipeline on the public reads, namely fastp trimming at Q25 and MiXCR clone calling, and kept in-frame beta chains. Each entry is one CDR3 protein sequence, shown with its most common DNA and genes. TCRdb's processing, not the authors', yielded these V and J calls. For this sample there are tens of thousands of distinct CDR3 sequences; 10% to 15% appear just once. Around 4.6% of the sample belongs to the ten largest clones.

Per the publication, the time point label means: sample taken at primary tumor resection. Whole RNA extracted from tumor and nontumor lung tissue, or from cryopreserved PBMC samples, was used for TCR sequencing without cell sorting. Donors were some 70 patients with early-stage, untreated non-small cell lung cancer from the lung TRACERx cohort. Patients were selected for TCR sequencing only if sufficient RNA was available from at least two tumor regions. Study-level results and caveats: Ubiquitous expanded tumor TCRs were detected in blood more often at tumor resection than at routine follow-up. Additional single-cell paired TCR alpha and beta sequencing was considered necessary to confirm, at a functional level, the hypothesis that regional TCRs recognize regional mutations.

Recombination connected TRBV3-1 to TRBJ2-1; no D segment can be confidently identified. The receptor was derived from a male donor with early-stage non-small cell lung cancer. Specimen: PBMCs, collected at surgery. The DNA is as follows: TGTGCCAGCAGCCAACGGTCCTCCGTATACAATGAGCAGTTCTTC. Its coded protein is CASSQRSSVYNEQFF.